Presented here are 2 T cell receptor beta chains from one specimen sequenced in a study of blood T cell repertoires in COVID-19. Clones were sequenced by immunoSEQ multiplex PCR, and TCRdb holds only the in-frame ones, with some missing. The sample records about 210,000 clones, 82% being singletons. The sequencing sample was made of peripheral blood. These receptor sequences come from a woman aged 70-85 years with COVID-19, enrolled during active disease.

The table lists this clone with a count of one. This sequence joins TRBV29-1 and TRBJ2-7; D may be TRBD2 (5 bases). The V and J ends lost 6 bases and 3 bases respectively, with 18 bases between them. The CDR3 length is 14 residues. The V gene's germline CDR1 is SQVTM and CDR2 ANQGSEA. CDR3 sequence: CSVPSGTEGYEQYF. The CDR3 bases are TGCAGCGTCCCGAGCGGTACTGAAGGCTACGAGCAGTACTTC.

The chain carries TRBV11-2 and TRBJ2-1; D is unresolved. The CDR3 runs to 13 residues. V lost 6 bases to trimming and J lost 4 bases, with 10 bases between them. CDR1 SGHAT and CDR2 FQNNGV come from the germline V gene. As DNA, the CDR3 is TGTGCCAGCAGTTCTTCCCAGTACAATGAGCAGTTCTTC. Its protein is CASSSSQYNEQFF.